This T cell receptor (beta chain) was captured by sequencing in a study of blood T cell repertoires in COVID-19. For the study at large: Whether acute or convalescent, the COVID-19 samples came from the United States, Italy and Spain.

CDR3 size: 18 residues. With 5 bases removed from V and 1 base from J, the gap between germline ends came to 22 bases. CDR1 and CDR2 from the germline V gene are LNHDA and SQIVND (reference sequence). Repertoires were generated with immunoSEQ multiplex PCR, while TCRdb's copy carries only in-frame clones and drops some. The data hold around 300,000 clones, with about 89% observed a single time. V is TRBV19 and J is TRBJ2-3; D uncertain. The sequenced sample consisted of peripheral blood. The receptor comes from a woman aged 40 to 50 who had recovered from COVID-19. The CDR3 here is CASSPRVLVAHGTDTQYF. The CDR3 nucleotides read TGTGCCAGTAGTCCTCGCGTTCTAGTGGCCCACGGCACAGATACGCAGTATTTT.